This T cell receptor (beta chain) was obtained from a study of T cell repertoires in cytomegalovirus infection. Study in general: Signatures in public TCR beta sequences pointed to both CMV infection and matching HLA type. Study outcomes and limitations: It was HLA-C-restricted CMV-specific TCR beta clonotypes that dominated the response ex vivo. Accumulated public TCR beta family frequency recognized individuals carrying CMV together with the relevant HLA.

Notes on this clonotype: Its antigen is not known.

V was cut by 2 bases and J by 9 bases, with 11 bases left in between. The germline CDR1 and CDR2 sequences are MNHNS and SASEGT. The CDR3 consists of 13 residues. TCRdb fed the reads into MiXCR, producing one record per CDR3 protein. Of some 440,000 distinct CDR3 sequences in the sample, approximately 33% were seen once. V and J are TRBV6-1 and TRBJ2-1; D might be TRBD2 (5 bases). Sequenced material: PBMCs. This receptor was taken from a human donor in good health (CMV status not recorded). Some clones in this sample may be carry-over from other donors' samples. The CDR3 region has the DNA TGTGCCAGCAGTGAAATATTAGCGAGTGAGCAGTTCTTC. This encodes CASSEILASEQFF.